This T cell receptor beta chain appears in the sequencing data of a study of tumor-infiltrating lymphocytes in primary liver carcinoma. Study-level findings and limits: A significantly higher top-250-clone fraction was recorded for tumors than for blood (p = 0.039). Only about 7.5-24% of top clones showed up in all five tumor regions.

About this clonotype itself: Antigen: not known. At one end, the junction sequence differs from germline, possibly due to a read error.

Starting material for RNA and DNA co-extraction consisted of 20-30 mg of unsorted bulk tissue. Every patient had chronic HBV infection and was treatment-naive. The authors sampled five separate regions per tumor. TCR beta cDNA was prepared out of roughly 0.5 ug total RNA by means of a constant-region primer. Modified slightly, ARM-PCR produced TCR beta libraries over three nested multiplex PCR rounds. TCRdb independently ran MiXCR on the multiplex PCR reads; one entry per CDR3 protein. The repertoire holds tens of thousands of distinct CDR3 sequences, with about 73% as singletons. The TCR originated in a middle-aged man with primary liver carcinoma and hepatitis B virus infection. Sequenced sample: liver tumor tissue from sampling region 3. This sample's subset: tumor region T3, left-lateral pole.

CDR3 amino acids: CASSTRDMSYEQYF. CDR3 in DNA: TGTGCCAGCAGTACCCGGGACATGTCCTACGAGCAGTATTTC. The chain is built from TRBV6-5 and TRBJ2-7; a weak D match, TRBD1 (6 bases). Germline loops: CDR1 MNHEY, CDR2 SVGAGI. The CDR3 is 14 amino acids.